A single sample gave rise to the 14 T cell receptor beta chains below, sequenced in a study of shared clonotypes between healthy human individuals. TCRdb keeps only in-frame clones here, not all; method: immunoSEQ multiplex PCR. In the table there are about a million clones, 70% to 80% of which are singletons. What was sequenced was memory CD4+ T cells from PBMCs. Subset denoted: CD45RA-negative fraction. The receptors originated from a man aged 18 to 35 in good health. Some clones in this sample may be carry-over from other donors' samples.

The rearrangement links TRBV28 to TRBJ1-1; D perhaps matches TRBD1 (5 bases). The ends were cut back, 10 bases at V and 4 bases at J, with 7 bases in the middle. The germline V gene encodes CDR1 MDHEN and CDR2 SYDVKM. The CDR3 is 10 amino acids. This CDR3 reads CATRVTEAFF. DNA of the CDR3: TGTGCCACCAGGGTCACTGAAGCTTTCTTT.

This sequence joins TRBV5-1 and TRBJ2-5, with 8 bases lining up with TRBD1. In germline, CDR1 is SGHRS, CDR2 YFSETQ. The CDR3 extends over 13 amino acids. After removal of 5 bases from V and 3 bases from J, the junction contained 3 bases not matched to a gene. The CDR3 DNA is TGCGCCAGCAGGACAGGGGCGAAAGAGACCCAGTACTTC. Translating it yields CASRTGAKETQYF.

This clone was counted at least ten times. The V and J genes are TRBV2 and TRBJ1-2; D unclear. The germline V gene has CDR1 SNHLY and CDR2 FYNNEI. The CDR3 covers 11 residues. The V gene lost 1 base and the J gene lost 9 bases, with 6 bases spanning the gap. The CDR3 reads CASSEVDSYTF. CDR3 nucleotide sequence: TGTGCCAGCAGTGAAGTCGACAGCTACACCTTC. Combining the CDR3 with reference TRBV2 and TRBJ1-2 gives the whole variable domain EPEVTQTPSHQVTQMGQEVILRCVPISNHLYFYWYRQILGQKVEFLVSFYNNEISEKSEIFDDQFSVERPDGSNFTLKIRSTKLEDSAMYFCASSEVDSYTFGSGTRLTVV.

This chain joins TRBV30 and TRBJ2-1; a possible D gene is TRBD2 (5 bases). Trimming took off 2 bases at V and 10 bases at J, with 15 bases between the two ends. The germline V gene has CDR1 GTSNPN and CDR2 SVGIG (reference sequence). This CDR3 comprises 13 residues. CDR3 residues: CAWSPYPSREQFF. The CDR3 DNA reads as TGTGCCTGGAGTCCCTACCCTAGCAGGGAGCAGTTCTTC.

This clone has just one count. This sequence joins TRBV28 and TRBJ2-3; D might be TRBD2 (5 bases). The CDR3 is 16 residues long. Per the germline V gene, CDR1 is MDHEN and CDR2 is SYDVKM. V was pared by 1 base and J by 5 bases, with 16 bases between. CDR3 region: CASSLSGSGRGDTQYF. The DNA for the CDR3 is TGTGCCAGCAGTTTATCCGGGTCGGGGAGAGGAGATACGCAGTATTTT.

V usage is TRBV25-1 and J usage is TRBJ2-2; no reliable D call. The CDR3 contains 14 residues. CDR1 and CDR2 (germline): MGHDK, SYGVNS. V lost 6 bases and J lost 0, with 8 bases in between. The CDR3 nucleotides are TGTGCCAGCAGGGGAAATACGAACACCGGGGAGCTGTTTTTT. Translation: CASRGNTNTGELFF.

The table lists this clone with a few counts. The chain is built from TRBV28 and TRBJ2-1, with 8 bases fitting TRBD2. V shed 6 bases and J 8 bases; nucleotides not matched to a gene: 9. This CDR3 contains 14 residues. Germline assignment: CDR1 MDHEN and CDR2 SYDVKM. The CDR3 sequence: CASRPGTSRYEQFF. For the CDR3, the DNA is TGTGCCAGCAGACCCGGGACTAGTCGCTATGAGCAGTTCTTC.

The chain combines TRBV11-2 with TRBJ1-1; perhaps TRBD1 as D (5 bases). The CDR3 runs to 17 residues. V lost 5 bases and J 0 bases, leaving 19 bases between the germline ends. The germline V gene encodes CDR1 SGHAT and CDR2 FQNNGV. CDR3 region: CASSRSVGVRVNTEAFF. The CDR3 region has the DNA TGTGCCAGCAGCCGTTCGGTGGGGGTACGGGTGAACACTGAAGCTTTCTTT. Together with reference TRBV11-2 and TRBJ1-1, the CDR3 gives the full variable domain: EAGVAQSPRYKIIEKRQSVAFWCNPISGHATLYWYQQILGQGPKLLIQFQNNGVVDDSQLPKDRFSAERLKGVDSTLKIQPAKLEDSAVYLCASSRSVGVRVNTEAFFGQGTRLTVV.

The genes are TRBV5-1 and TRBJ2-3; 12 bases agree with TRBD1. CDR3 size: 16 residues. Unmatched junction bases numbered 9, after V lost 9 bases and J lost 1 base. Germline V lookup: CDR1 SGHRS, CDR2 YFSETQ. CDR3 in amino acids: CATGTGGAYGTDTQYF. The CDR3, as DNA: TGCGCCACCGGGACAGGGGGCGCGTACGGCACAGATACGCAGTATTTT.

The genes are TRBV7-8 and TRBJ1-1, with D possibly matching TRBD1 (6 bases). Per the germline V gene, CDR1 is SGHVS and CDR2 is FQNEAQ. Trimming cost V 5 bases and J 3 bases, with 16 bases left between them. CDR3 length equals 15 residues. The chain's CDR3 is CASSKSTGSYTEAFF. CDR3 DNA: TGTGCCAGCAGCAAAAGTACAGGGTCGTACACTGAAGCTTTCTTT.

As for this clone: The same CDR3 also results from other DNA sequences found in this sample. The chain uses TRBV28 and TRBJ1-2; D unclear. Germline assignment: CDR1 MDHEN and CDR2 SYDVKM. This CDR3 spans 12 amino acids. Deletions cut 5 bases from V and 2 bases from J, with 6 bases between. The CDR3 is CASSLRNYGYTF. The DNA for the CDR3 is TGTGCCAGCAGTCTCCGGAACTATGGCTACACCTTC.

The chain carries TRBV10-3 and TRBJ1-1; no clear D gene. Trimming stripped 2 bases from V and 3 bases from J, with 13 bases between. This CDR3 contains 15 residues. Germline CDR1 reads ENHRY; CDR2 reads SYGVKD. In nucleotides, the CDR3 is TGTGCCATCAGTGAGCGACTTCGGGGAGACACTGAAGCTTTCTTT. Encoded protein: CAISERLRGDTEAFF.

The CDR3 protein is CASSSRDRAKLFF. The CDR3, as DNA: TGTGCCAGCAGCTCCCGGGACAGGGCAAAACTGTTTTTT. The V gene is TRBV7-2, the J gene TRBJ1-4, with 9 bases that match TRBD1. The germline V gene has CDR1 SGHTA and CDR2 FQGNSA. CDR3 size: 13 residues. V dropped 4 bases and J dropped 10; count of bases not matched to a gene: 4. The full variable domain, completed using reference TRBV7-2 and TRBJ1-4, is GAGVSQSPSNKVTEKGKDVELRCDPISGHTALYWYRQSLGQGLEFLIYFQGNSAPDKSGLPSDRFSAERTGGSVSTLTIQRTQQEDSAVYLCASSSRDRAKLFFGSGTQLSVL.

The genes are TRBV4-1 and TRBJ2-5, with 9 nucleotides matching TRBD2. Germline V gives CDR1 MGHRA, CDR2 YSYEKL. This CDR3 is built from 17 residues. The J segment lost 4 bases and the V segment lost 5 bases, leaving 14 bases of the junction unmatched. The CDR3 here is CASSSRVSGSGAETQYF. In DNA form, the CDR3 reads TGCGCCAGCAGCTCCCGGGTTAGCGGGAGTGGAGCAGAGACCCAGTACTTC.